This T cell receptor (beta chain) was obtained from a study of blood T cells in healthy people across ages. This clonotype came up a few times. Each individual donor underwent a draw of roughly 10 milliliters of peripheral blood. Isolation per sample recovered at least 7 million PBMCs. The use of a sample-barcoded 5' primer and a J-beta primer mix characterized a second PCR of roughly 7 to 11 cycles. Each cDNA was tagged by a template-switch adaptor containing 12 random nucleotides. Sequencing yielded, for each sample, at least 2.5 million paired-end reads carrying CDR3. One entry per CDR3 protein results from TCRdb running MiXCR on the 5' RACE reads. This table holds hundreds of thousands of distinct CDR3 sequences, 40% to 50% found once. Trimming pared 0 bases from V and 6 bases from J, leaving 12 bases between. The germline V gene encodes CDR1 LGHNA and CDR2 YSLEER. The CDR3 is 14 residues long.

This TCR was recovered from a man aged 55 to 70 in good health. The chain links TRBV4-3 to TRBJ2-7; the D gene is possibly TRBD2 (5 bases). The material sequenced was blood. The CDR3 is CASSQEGPEGEQYF. CDR3 coding DNA: TGCGCCAGCAGCCAAGAAGGCCCCGAGGGCGAGCAGTACTTC.